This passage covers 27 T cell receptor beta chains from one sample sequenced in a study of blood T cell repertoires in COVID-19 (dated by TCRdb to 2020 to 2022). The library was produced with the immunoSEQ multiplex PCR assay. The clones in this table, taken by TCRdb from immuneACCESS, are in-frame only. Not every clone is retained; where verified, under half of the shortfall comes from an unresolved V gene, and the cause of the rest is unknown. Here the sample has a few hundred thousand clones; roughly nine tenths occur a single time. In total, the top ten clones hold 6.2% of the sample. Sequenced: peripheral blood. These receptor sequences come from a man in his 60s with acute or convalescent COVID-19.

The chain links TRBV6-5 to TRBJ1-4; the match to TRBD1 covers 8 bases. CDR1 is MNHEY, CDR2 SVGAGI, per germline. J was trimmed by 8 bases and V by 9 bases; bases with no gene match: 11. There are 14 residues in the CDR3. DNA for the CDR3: TGTGCCAGTCTAGGACAGGGACAAGAGGAAAAACTGTTTTTT. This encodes CASLGQGQEEKLFF.

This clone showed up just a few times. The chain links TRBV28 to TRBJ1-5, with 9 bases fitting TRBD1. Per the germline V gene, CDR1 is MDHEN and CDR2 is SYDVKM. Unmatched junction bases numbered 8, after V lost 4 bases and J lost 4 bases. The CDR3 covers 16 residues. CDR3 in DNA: TGTGCCAGCAGTTCGAACACAGGGGGCGGTAATCAGCCCCAGCATTTT. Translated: CASSSNTGGGNQPQHF.

The CDR3 nucleotides are TGTGCCAGCAGTTCCCGGGAGTTAGCTGAAGCTTTCTTT. Its translation is CASSSRELAEAFF. The V gene is TRBV12-3 or TRBV12-4, the J gene TRBJ1-1; unclear D gene. CDR3 length equals 13 residues. V lost 4 bases, J lost 6 bases, and 12 bases lay in between.

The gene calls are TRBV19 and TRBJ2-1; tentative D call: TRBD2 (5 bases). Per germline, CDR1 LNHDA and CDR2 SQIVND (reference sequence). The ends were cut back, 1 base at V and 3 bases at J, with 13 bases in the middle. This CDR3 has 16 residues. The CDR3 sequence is CASSIGETGGYNEQFF. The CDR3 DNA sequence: TGTGCCAGTAGTATAGGGGAGACGGGCGGCTACAATGAGCAGTTCTTC.

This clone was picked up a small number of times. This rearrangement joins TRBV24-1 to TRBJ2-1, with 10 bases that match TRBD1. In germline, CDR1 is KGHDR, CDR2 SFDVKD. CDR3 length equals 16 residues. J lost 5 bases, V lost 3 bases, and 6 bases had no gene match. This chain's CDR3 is CATSDPGTGANNEQFF. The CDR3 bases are TGTGCCACCAGTGATCCCGGGACAGGGGCCAACAATGAGCAGTTCTTC.

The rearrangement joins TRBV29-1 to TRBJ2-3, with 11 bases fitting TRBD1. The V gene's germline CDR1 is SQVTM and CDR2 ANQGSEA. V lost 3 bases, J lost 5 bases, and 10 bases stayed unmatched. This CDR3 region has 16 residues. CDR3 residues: CSVDSIGQGAGDTQYF. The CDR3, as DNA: TGCAGCGTTGACTCCATAGGACAGGGGGCGGGAGATACGCAGTATTTT.

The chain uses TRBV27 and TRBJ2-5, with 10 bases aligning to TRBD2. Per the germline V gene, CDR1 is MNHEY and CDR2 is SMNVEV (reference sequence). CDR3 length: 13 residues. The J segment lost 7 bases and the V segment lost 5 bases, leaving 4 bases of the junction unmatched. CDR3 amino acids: CASSTSGIRTQYF. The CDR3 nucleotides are TGTGCCAGCAGTACTAGCGGGATAAGGACCCAGTACTTC.

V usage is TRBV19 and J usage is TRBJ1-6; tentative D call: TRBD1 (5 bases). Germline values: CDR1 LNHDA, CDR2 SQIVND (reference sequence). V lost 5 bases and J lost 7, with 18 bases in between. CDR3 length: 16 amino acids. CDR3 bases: TGTGCCAGTAGTGGCCCCAGACAGAGATTAAATTCACCCCTCCACTTT. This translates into CASSGPRQRLNSPLHF.

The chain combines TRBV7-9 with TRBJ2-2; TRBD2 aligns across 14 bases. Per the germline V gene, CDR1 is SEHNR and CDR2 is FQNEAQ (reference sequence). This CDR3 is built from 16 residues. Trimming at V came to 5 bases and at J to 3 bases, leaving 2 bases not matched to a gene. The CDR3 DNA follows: TGTGCCAGCAGCCCGACTAGCGGGAGGGACACCGGGGAGCTGTTTTTT. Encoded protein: CASSPTSGRDTGELFF.

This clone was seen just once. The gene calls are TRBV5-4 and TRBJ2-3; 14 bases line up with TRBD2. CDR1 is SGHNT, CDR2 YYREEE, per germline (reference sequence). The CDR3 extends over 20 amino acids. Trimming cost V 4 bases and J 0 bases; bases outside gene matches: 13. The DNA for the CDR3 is TGTGCCAGCAGCCTCCCCTGGGGACTAGCGGGAGAGGGAAGCACAGATACGCAGTATTTT. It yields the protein CASSLPWGLAGEGSTDTQYF.

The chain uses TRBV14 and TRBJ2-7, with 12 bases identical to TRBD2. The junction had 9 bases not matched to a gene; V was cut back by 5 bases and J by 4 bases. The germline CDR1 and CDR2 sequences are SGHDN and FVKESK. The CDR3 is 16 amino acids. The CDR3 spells CASSVRLAGVPYEQYF. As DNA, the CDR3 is TGTGCCAGCAGCGTGCGACTAGCGGGAGTTCCATACGAGCAGTACTTC.

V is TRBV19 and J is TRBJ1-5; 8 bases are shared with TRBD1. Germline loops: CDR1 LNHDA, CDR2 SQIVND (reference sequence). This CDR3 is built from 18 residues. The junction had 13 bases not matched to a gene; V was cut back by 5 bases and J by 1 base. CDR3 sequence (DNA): TGTGCCAGTAGTGCAACTCCAGGGGGCCCGGCCAGCAATCAGCCCCAGCATTTT. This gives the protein CASSATPGGPASNQPQHF. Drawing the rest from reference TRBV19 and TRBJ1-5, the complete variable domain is DGGITQSPKYLFRKEGQNVTLSCEQNLNHDAMYWYRQDPGQGLRLIYYSQIVNDFQKGDIAEGYSVSREKKESFPLTVTSAQKNPTAFYLCASSATPGGPASNQPQHFGDGTRLSIL.

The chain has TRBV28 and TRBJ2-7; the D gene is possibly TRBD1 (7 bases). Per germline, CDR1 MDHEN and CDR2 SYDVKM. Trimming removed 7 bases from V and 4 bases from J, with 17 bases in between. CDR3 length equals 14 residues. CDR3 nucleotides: TGTGCCAGCACCCGAGGGCAGGGGGGTTACGAGCAGTACTTC. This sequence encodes CASTRGQGGYEQYF.

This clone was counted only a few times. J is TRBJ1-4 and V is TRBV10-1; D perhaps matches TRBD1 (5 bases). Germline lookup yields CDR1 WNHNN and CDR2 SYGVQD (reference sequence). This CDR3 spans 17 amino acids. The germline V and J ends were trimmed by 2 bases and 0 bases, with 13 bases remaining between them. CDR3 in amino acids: CASSEAGRVATNEKLFF. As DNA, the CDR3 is TGCGCCAGCAGTGAGGCGGGACGGGTAGCAACTAATGAAAAACTGTTTTTT.

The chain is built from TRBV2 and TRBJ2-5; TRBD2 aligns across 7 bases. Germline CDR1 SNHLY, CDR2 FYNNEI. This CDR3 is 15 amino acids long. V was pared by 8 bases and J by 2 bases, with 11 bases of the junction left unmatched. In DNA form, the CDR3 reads TGTGCCAGCGCGAGGAGGGCTAGCGGTCAAGAGACCCAGTACTTC. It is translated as CASARRASGQETQYF.

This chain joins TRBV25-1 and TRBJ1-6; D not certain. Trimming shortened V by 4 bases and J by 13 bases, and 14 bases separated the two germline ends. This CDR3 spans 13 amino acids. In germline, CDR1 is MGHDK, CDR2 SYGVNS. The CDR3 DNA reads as TGTGCCAGCAGTGGGACCCGGACGGGGCCCCTCCACTTT. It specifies CASSGTRTGPLHF. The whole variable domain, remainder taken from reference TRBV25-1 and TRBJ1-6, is EADIYQTPRYLVIGTGKKITLECSQTMGHDKMYWYQQDPGMELHLIHYSYGVNSTEKGDLSSESTVSRIRTEHFPLTLESARPSHTSQYLCASSGTRTGPLHFGNGTRLTVT.

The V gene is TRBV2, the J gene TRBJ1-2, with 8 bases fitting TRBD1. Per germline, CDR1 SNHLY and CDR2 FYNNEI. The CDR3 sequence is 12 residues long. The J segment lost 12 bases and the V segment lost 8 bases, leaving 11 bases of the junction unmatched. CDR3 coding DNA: TGTGCCAGCTCCTGGACAGGGCCGGCGAACACCTTC. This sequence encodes CASSWTGPANTF.

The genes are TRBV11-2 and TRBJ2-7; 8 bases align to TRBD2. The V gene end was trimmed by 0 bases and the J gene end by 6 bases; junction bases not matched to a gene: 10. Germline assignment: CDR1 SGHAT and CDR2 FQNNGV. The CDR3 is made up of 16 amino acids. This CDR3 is CASSLDRVGGGPEQYF. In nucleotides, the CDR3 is TGTGCCAGCAGCTTAGATCGAGTCGGGGGGGGTCCCGAGCAGTACTTC.

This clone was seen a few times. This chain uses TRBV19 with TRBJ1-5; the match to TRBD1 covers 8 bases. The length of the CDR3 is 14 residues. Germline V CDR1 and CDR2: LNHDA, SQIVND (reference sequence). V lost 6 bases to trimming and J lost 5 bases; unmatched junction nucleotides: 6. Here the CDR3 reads CASRQTGGYQPQHF. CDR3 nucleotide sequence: TGTGCCAGTAGGCAAACAGGGGGGTATCAGCCCCAGCATTTT.

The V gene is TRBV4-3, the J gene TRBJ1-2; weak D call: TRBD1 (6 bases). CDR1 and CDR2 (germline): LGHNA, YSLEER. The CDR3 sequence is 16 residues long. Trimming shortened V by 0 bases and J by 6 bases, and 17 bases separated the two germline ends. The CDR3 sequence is CASSQDRQGYGDGYTF. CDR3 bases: TGCGCCAGCAGCCAAGATCGTCAGGGGTACGGGGATGGCTACACCTTC.

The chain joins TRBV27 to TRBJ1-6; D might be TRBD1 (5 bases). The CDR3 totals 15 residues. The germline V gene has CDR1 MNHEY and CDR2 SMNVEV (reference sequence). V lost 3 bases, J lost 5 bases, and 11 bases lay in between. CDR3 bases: TGTGCCAGCAGTTTGCAGGGATGGGATAATTCACCCCTCCACTTT. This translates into CASSLQGWDNSPLHF.

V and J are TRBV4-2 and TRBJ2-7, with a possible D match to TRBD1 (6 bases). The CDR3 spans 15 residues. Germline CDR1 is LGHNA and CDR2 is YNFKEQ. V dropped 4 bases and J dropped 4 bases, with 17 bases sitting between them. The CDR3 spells CASSPGTSRTYEQYF. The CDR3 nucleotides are TGTGCCAGCAGCCCTGGGACATCGCGGACTTACGAGCAGTACTTC.

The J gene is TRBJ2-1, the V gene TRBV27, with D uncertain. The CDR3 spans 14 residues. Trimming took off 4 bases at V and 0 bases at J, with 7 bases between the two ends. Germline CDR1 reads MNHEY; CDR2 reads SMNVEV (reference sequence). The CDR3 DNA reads TGTGCCAGCAGTTATAGTAGCTCCTACAATGAGCAGTTCTTC. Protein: CASSYSSSYNEQFF.

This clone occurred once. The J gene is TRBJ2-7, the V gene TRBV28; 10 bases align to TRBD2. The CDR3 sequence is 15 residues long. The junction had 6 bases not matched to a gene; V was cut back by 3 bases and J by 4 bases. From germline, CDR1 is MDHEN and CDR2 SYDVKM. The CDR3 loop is CASSFGLAGDYEQYF. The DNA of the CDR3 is TGTGCCAGCAGTTTCGGGCTAGCGGGAGATTACGAGCAGTACTTC.

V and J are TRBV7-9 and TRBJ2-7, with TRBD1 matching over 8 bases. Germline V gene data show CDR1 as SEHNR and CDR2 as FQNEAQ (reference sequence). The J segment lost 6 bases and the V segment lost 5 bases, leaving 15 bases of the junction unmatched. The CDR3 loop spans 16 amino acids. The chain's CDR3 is CASSRDRLLLGTEQYF. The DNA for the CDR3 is TGTGCCAGCAGCCGGGACAGGTTGCTTTTGGGTACCGAGCAGTACTTC.

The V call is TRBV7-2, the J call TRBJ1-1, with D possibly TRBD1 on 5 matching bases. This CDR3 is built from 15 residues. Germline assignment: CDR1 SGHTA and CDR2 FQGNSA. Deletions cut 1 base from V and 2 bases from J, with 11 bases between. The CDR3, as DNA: TGTGCCAGCAGCTTAGGGGGACTGGGAAACACTGAAGCTTTCTTT. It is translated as CASSLGGLGNTEAFF. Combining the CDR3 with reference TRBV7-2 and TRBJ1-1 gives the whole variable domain GAGVSQSPSNKVTEKGKDVELRCDPISGHTALYWYRQSLGQGLEFLIYFQGNSAPDKSGLPSDRFSAERTGGSVSTLTIQRTQQEDSAVYLCASSLGGLGNTEAFFGQGTRLTVV.

The CDR3 DNA follows: TGTGCCAGCAGTGAAAGGACAGGGAGTCAGCCCCAGCATTTT. This gives the protein CASSERTGSQPQHF. This chain joins TRBV6-1 and TRBJ1-5, with 8 bases lining up with TRBD1. The CDR3 consists of 14 residues. Trimming removed 2 bases from V and 6 bases from J; junction bases left unmatched: 3. CDR1 and CDR2 (germline): MNHNS, SASEGT.